The 32 T cell receptor beta chains below all came from one sample that was sequenced in a study of blood T cell repertoires in COVID-19. TCRdb's copy holds only in-frame clones and misses some; the assay was immunoSEQ multiplex PCR. The sample shows about 250,000 clones, approximately 88% of them seen only once. The sequencing input was peripheral blood. The receptor set was obtained from a man aged 40-49 years with acute or convalescent COVID-19.

The sample holds a few counts of this clone. The gene calls are TRBV11-2 and TRBJ2-7; D unclear. This CDR3 comprises 11 residues. V was shortened by 3 bases and J by 6 bases, with 6 bases between the two germline ends. Germline V gene sequence: CDR1 SGHAT, CDR2 FQNNGV. The CDR3 is CASSLYLEQYF. The CDR3 coding sequence is TGTGCCAGCAGCTTGTATCTCGAGCAGTACTTC.

This clone turned up a few times. V and J are TRBV10-1 and TRBJ2-1, with TRBD2 matching 12 bases. Per germline, CDR1 WNHNN and CDR2 SYGVQD (reference sequence). CDR3 size: 15 residues. After removal of 8 bases from V and 3 bases from J, the junction contained 5 bases not matched to a gene. The CDR3 DNA reads TGCGCCAGCGGGAAGACTAGCGGGAGCTACAATGAGCAGTTCTTC. It yields the protein CASGKTSGSYNEQFF.

The rearrangement uses TRBV7-2 and TRBJ1-2; TRBD1 agrees at 11 bases. The CDR3 length is 14 residues. Germline loops: CDR1 SGHTA, CDR2 FQGNSA. The V gene end was trimmed by 5 bases and the J gene end by 8 bases; junction bases not matched to a gene: 7. The chain's CDR3 is CASSTSGTGGGYTF. Written as DNA, the CDR3 is TGTGCCAGCAGCACCTCCGGGACAGGGGGGGGCTACACCTTC. The full variable domain, its missing parts supplied by reference TRBV7-2 and TRBJ1-2, is GAGVSQSPSNKVTEKGKDVELRCDPISGHTALYWYRQSLGQGLEFLIYFQGNSAPDKSGLPSDRFSAERTGGSVSTLTIQRTQQEDSAVYLCASSTSGTGGGYTFGSGTRLTVV.

This clone came up a few times. This rearrangement joins TRBV19 to TRBJ1-6; D is possibly TRBD1 (6 bases). The CDR3 contains 14 residues. CDR1 LNHDA and CDR2 SQIVND come from the germline V gene (reference sequence). Trimming removed 5 bases from V and 9 bases from J, with 14 bases in between. CDR3 protein: CASSPDSGVSPLHF. The CDR3 coding sequence is TGTGCCAGTAGTCCGGACAGCGGGGTTTCACCCCTCCACTTT.

This chain uses TRBV5-1 with TRBJ2-3; 13 bases map to TRBD2. This CDR3 is built from 17 residues. The germline CDR1 and CDR2 sequences are SGHRS and YFSETQ. J lost 5 bases, V lost 3 bases, and 9 bases had no gene match. The CDR3 reads CASSWGTSGVKKDTQYF. In DNA form, the CDR3 reads TGCGCCAGCAGCTGGGGGACTAGCGGGGTAAAGAAAGATACGCAGTATTTT.

V and J are TRBV19 and TRBJ2-1, with 7 nucleotides matching TRBD2. The CDR3 totals 14 residues. The V gene's germline CDR1 is LNHDA and CDR2 SQIVND (reference sequence). The ends lost 7 bases at V and 10 bases at J; junction bases unmatched: 13. The CDR3 sequence is CASNAGRGPLEQFF. The CDR3 coding sequence is TGTGCCAGTAACGCAGGGAGGGGACCGCTGGAGCAGTTCTTC.

This clone was detected only a few times. The chain has TRBV15 and TRBJ1-2; 8 nucleotides align to TRBD1. V dropped 0 bases and J dropped 12; count of bases not matched to a gene: 6. Germline lookup yields CDR1 LNHNV and CDR2 YYDKDF (reference sequence). This CDR3 has 13 residues. The CDR3 protein is CATSRDSDRVNTF. The CDR3 DNA reads TGTGCCACCAGCAGAGACTCGGACAGGGTGAACACCTTC.

V is TRBV7-8 and J is TRBJ1-1; maybe TRBD1 (5 bases). With 5 bases removed from V and 8 bases from J, the gap between germline ends came to 12 bases. In germline, CDR1 is SGHVS, CDR2 FQNEAQ. CDR3 length: 12 residues. CDR3 loop: CASSESNREAFF. DNA of the CDR3: TGTGCCAGCAGCGAAAGCAACAGGGAAGCTTTCTTT.

Only a few counts were recorded for this clone. V gene TRBV7-3 combines with J gene TRBJ1-3; D might be TRBD1 (5 bases). Germline V gives CDR1 SGHTA, CDR2 FQGTGA. This CDR3 is built from 13 residues. Trimming shortened V by 5 bases and J by 4 bases, and 9 bases separated the two germline ends. DNA for the CDR3: TGTGCCAGCAGCACCCGGGGGGGAAACACCATATATTTT. It encodes CASSTRGGNTIYF.

CDR3 sequence reads: CASSLGVDTRGYTF. CDR3 nucleotides: TGCGCCAGCAGCTTGGGCGTGGACACCCGTGGCTACACCTTC. This rearrangement joins TRBV5-1 to TRBJ1-2; D possibly corresponds to TRBD1 (5 bases). In germline, CDR1 is SGHRS, CDR2 YFSETQ. The CDR3 consists of 14 residues. Trimming took off 0 bases at V and 7 bases at J, with 13 bases between the two ends.

On this clone itself: A read error may produce the germline difference seen at one junction end. The genes are TRBV5-4 and TRBJ1-2, with unresolved D. The CDR3 runs 15 residues. Germline lookup yields CDR1 SGHNT and CDR2 YYREEE (reference sequence). CDR3 nucleotides: TGTGCCAGCAACTTGGTGGGCAGGAGGAACTATGGCTACACCTTC. Translating it yields CASNLVGRRNYGYTF.

The chain is built from TRBV3-1 (or the pseudogene TRBV3-2) and TRBJ1-1, with TRBD1 as a possible D gene (6 bases). This CDR3 contains 15 residues. Trimming took off 2 bases at V and 4 bases at J, with 14 bases between the two ends. Germline-derived CDR1 and CDR2 are LGHDT and YNNKEL (reference sequence). CDR3 sequence (DNA): TGTGCCAGCAGCCAAAGGACAGACGGCCCCACTGAAGCTTTCTTT. Its translation is CASSQRTDGPTEAFF.

The chain recombines TRBV15 with TRBJ2-3, with 8 bases matching TRBD1. This CDR3 contains 16 residues. CDR1 and CDR2 from the germline V gene are LNHNV and YYDKDF (reference sequence). The junction had 3 bases not matched to a gene; V was cut back by 0 bases and J by 1 base. The CDR3 sequence: CATSRDPRGRTDTQYF. The CDR3 coding sequence is TGTGCCACCAGCAGAGATCCCAGGGGGCGCACAGATACGCAGTATTTT.

The gene calls are TRBV9 and TRBJ2-3, with 7 bases identical to TRBD2. The germline V gene has CDR1 SGDLS and CDR2 YYNGEE. The CDR3 extends over 15 amino acids. V trimming: 1 base; J trimming: 1 base; junction bases outside the gene matches: 3. CDR3: CASSVYSGRTDTQYF. CDR3 nucleotide sequence: TGTGCCAGCAGCGTATATAGCGGGCGCACAGATACGCAGTATTTT.

The genes are TRBV6-5 and TRBJ1-1; the D is unclear. The CDR3 contains 14 residues. V was clipped by 2 bases and J by 1 base, with 8 bases between them. Germline lookup yields CDR1 MNHEY and CDR2 SVGAGI. The DNA of the CDR3 is TGTGCCAGCAGTTACCTCCCGGGGAACACTGAAGCTTTCTTT. This sequence encodes CASSYLPGNTEAFF.

The CDR3 sequence is CASSFGTGEAFF. In DNA form, the CDR3 reads TGTGCCAGCAGTTTTGGAACAGGTGAAGCTTTCTTT. This chain connects TRBV12-3 or TRBV12-4 to TRBJ1-1, with a tentative D call TRBD1 (5 bases). Trimming left V 3 bases short and J 7 bases short, with 9 bases between. The CDR3 has 12 amino acids.

The rearrangement links TRBV5-1 to TRBJ1-1; perhaps TRBD1 as D (5 bases). The V end lost 3 bases, the J end lost 5 bases, and 14 bases lay between the germline ends. The CDR3 is 14 residues long. The germline V gene has CDR1 SGHRS and CDR2 YFSETQ. Here the CDR3 reads CASSSTGPGTEAFF. CDR3 bases: TGCGCCAGCAGCTCTACAGGTCCCGGGACTGAAGCTTTCTTT. The whole variable domain, remainder taken from reference TRBV5-1 and TRBJ1-1, is KAGVTQTPRYLIKTRGQQVTLSCSPISGHRSVSWYQQTPGQGLQFLFEYFSETQRNKGNFPGRFSGRQFSNSRSEMNVSTLELGDSALYLCASSSTGPGTEAFFGQGTRLTVV.

The J gene is TRBJ2-1, the V gene TRBV4-2; TRBD2 agrees at 7 bases. V trimming: 1 base; J trimming: 4 bases; junction bases outside the gene matches: 4. This CDR3 is 15 amino acids long. Germline loops: CDR1 LGHNA, CDR2 YNFKEQ. Here the CDR3 DNA reads TGTGCCAGCAGCCAAGTACTAGCGCTATACAATGAGCAGTTCTTC. Protein: CASSQVLALYNEQFF.

This chain links TRBV7-9 with TRBJ2-1; TRBD1 might be the D (6 bases). This CDR3 has 13 amino acids. Trimming cost V 4 bases and J 9 bases, with 13 bases left between them. CDR1 and CDR2 (germline): SEHNR, FQNEAQ (reference sequence). CDR3 in DNA: TGTGCCAGCAGCTCGGGACAATATACTGAGCAGTTCTTC. It yields the protein CASSSGQYTEQFF.

The J gene is TRBJ1-2, the V gene TRBV5-4, with 10 bases aligning to TRBD1. V lost 4 bases and J lost 3; bases outside the gene matches: 3. Germline V gene sequence: CDR1 SGHNT, CDR2 YYREEE (reference sequence). This CDR3 region has 14 residues. Here the CDR3 DNA reads TGTGCCAGCAGCCTGGGACAGGGGTACTATGGCTACACCTTC. It translates to CASSLGQGYYGYTF.

This sequence joins TRBV29-1 and TRBJ2-1, with TRBD2 as a possible D gene (6 bases). CDR3 length equals 15 residues. The V gene's germline CDR1 is SQVTM and CDR2 ANQGSEA. Trimming took 0 bases from V and 4 from J, leaving 13 bases between them. CDR3 nucleotides: TGCAGCGTTGAAGACCTCGGGCGGGGATACAATGAGCAGTTCTTC. It translates to CSVEDLGRGYNEQFF.

The chain links TRBV19 to TRBJ1-1, with D tentatively TRBD1 (6 bases). The V and J ends lost 4 bases and 5 bases respectively, with 17 bases between them. Germline assignment: CDR1 LNHDA and CDR2 SQIVND (reference sequence). This CDR3 region has 15 residues. This CDR3 is CASSTIGTGLTEAFF. The CDR3 nucleotides read TGTGCCAGTAGTACGATAGGAACAGGGCTAACTGAAGCTTTCTTT.

The rearrangement joins TRBV27 to TRBJ2-7; TRBD2 agrees at 12 bases. This CDR3 has 16 amino acids. Germline-derived CDR1 and CDR2 are MNHEY and SMNVEV (reference sequence). Unmatched junction bases numbered 6, after V lost 5 bases and J lost 1 base. CDR3 loop: CASSTLAGGGSYEQYF. CDR3 bases: TGTGCCAGCAGTACCCTAGCGGGAGGGGGGTCCTACGAGCAGTACTTC.

The chain has TRBV7-3 and TRBJ2-2; perhaps TRBD2 as D (6 bases). Trimming shortened V by 2 bases and J by 1 base, and 20 bases separated the two germline ends. The V gene's germline CDR1 is SGHTA and CDR2 FQGTGA. This CDR3 region has 19 residues. The CDR3 nucleotides read TGTGCCAGCAGCTTATTAGGTGGGGGGACGGGAGTGAACACCGGGGAGCTGTTTTTT. Encoded protein: CASSLLGGGTGVNTGELFF.

The chain is built from TRBV7-9 and TRBJ2-1, with 11 bases matching TRBD2. CDR1 is SEHNR, CDR2 FQNEAQ, per germline (reference sequence). The J segment lost 6 bases and the V segment lost 5 bases, leaving 6 bases of the junction unmatched. The CDR3 consists of 15 residues. CDR3 sequence (DNA): TGTGCCAGCAGCCAGACTAGCGGGGCCTCCAATGAGCAGTTCTTC. It translates to CASSQTSGASNEQFF. Full variable domain (outside the CDR3, taken from reference TRBV7-9 and TRBJ2-1): DTGVSQNPRHKITKRGQNVTFRCDPISEHNRLYWYRQTLGQGPEFLTYFQNEAQLEKSRLLSDRFSAERPKGSFSTLEIQRTEQGDSAMYLCASSQTSGASNEQFFGPGTRLTVL.

This rearrangement joins TRBV30 to TRBJ1-3; D remains ambiguous. V was pared by 1 base and J by 0 bases, with 7 bases between. The CDR3 has 14 amino acids. Per germline, CDR1 GTSNPN and CDR2 SVGIG (reference sequence). This CDR3 reads CAWSEPTSGNTIYF. CDR3 nucleotide sequence: TGTGCCTGGAGTGAGCCTACCTCTGGAAACACCATATATTTT.

The chain employs TRBV25-1 and TRBJ2-2; TRBD1 is a possible D gene (6 bases). This CDR3 spans 16 amino acids. Germline V lookup: CDR1 MGHDK, CDR2 SYGVNS. Trimming took off 4 bases at V and 3 bases at J, with 15 bases between the two ends. The DNA of the CDR3 is TGTGCCAGCAGTGGTAAAAGGGGGTGGGACACCGGGGAGCTGTTTTTT. As protein: CASSGKRGWDTGELFF.

In this sample, this clone turned up once. CDR3 sequence reads: CASREGGGIGYGYTF. Written as DNA, the CDR3 is TGTGCCAGTAGGGAGGGAGGAGGGATCGGCTATGGCTACACCTTC. This chain connects TRBV19 to TRBJ1-2; D not certain. The CDR3 has 15 amino acids. Germline V gene sequence: CDR1 LNHDA, CDR2 SQIVND (reference sequence). Trimming cost V 6 bases and J 4 bases, with 18 bases left between them.

The chain employs TRBV7-2 and TRBJ2-1; D not certain. The V gene lost 2 bases and the J gene lost 0 bases, with 11 bases spanning the gap. Germline CDR1 and CDR2: SGHTA and FQGNSA. This CDR3 has 16 amino acids. The CDR3 DNA is TGTGCCAGCAGCTTATCCCTCATACTCTCCTACAATGAGCAGTTCTTC. Translation gives CASSLSLILSYNEQFF.

The chain is built from TRBV24-1 and TRBJ2-1; TRBD2 agrees at 15 bases. Per germline, CDR1 KGHDR and CDR2 SFDVKD. With 9 bases clipped from V and 10 bases from J, the junction kept 3 bases outside the gene matches. The CDR3 is made up of 13 amino acids. The CDR3: CATSGLAGGEQFF. CDR3 sequence (DNA): TGTGCCACCTCCGGACTAGCGGGAGGGGAGCAGTTCTTC.

This clone was seen more than once but under ten times. The chain couples TRBV5-1 to TRBJ1-3; 8 bases match TRBD1. The CDR3 is made up of 19 amino acids. V was pared by 0 bases and J by 0 bases, with 11 bases of the junction left unmatched. Germline V gene sequence: CDR1 SGHRS, CDR2 YFSETQ. This chain's CDR3 is CASSLASDRVGNSGNTIYF. The DNA of the CDR3 is TGCGCCAGCAGCTTGGCTTCGGACAGGGTAGGGAACTCTGGAAACACCATATATTTT.

The gene calls are TRBV18 and TRBJ1-2; TRBD1 might be the D (5 bases). Germline assignment: CDR1 KGHSH and CDR2 LQKENI. V was clipped by 3 bases and J by 6 bases, with 23 bases between them. The CDR3 has 17 residues. The CDR3: CASSPGRSDSLVHGYTF. In DNA, the CDR3 is TGTGCCAGCTCACCGGGCAGAAGCGACAGTTTAGTCCATGGCTACACCTTC.